What follows are 27 T cell receptor beta chains derived from one specimen sequenced in a study of blood T cell repertoires in COVID-19. Assay: immunoSEQ multiplex PCR; the TCRdb copy retains only in-frame clones and omits some. The sample lists 490,000 or so clones; 70% to 90% were seen once. Sequences were obtained from PBMCs or T cells enriched from blood (not recorded which). Source of these receptors: a woman aged 60-70 years who had recovered from COVID-19.

CDR3 sequence reads: CASSLWGPDNEKLFF. CDR3 coding DNA: TGTGCCAGCAGCTTATGGGGGCCAGATAATGAAAAACTGTTTTTT. The chain links TRBV7-8 to TRBJ1-4; D is possibly TRBD1 (6 bases). Germline CDR1 SGHVS, CDR2 FQNEAQ. The V end was cut by 2 bases, the J end by 4 bases, with 11 bases between. The CDR3 runs to 15 residues.

V gene TRBV19 combines with J gene TRBJ2-5; 8 bases are a match to TRBD2. The CDR3 has 14 amino acids. V dropped 6 bases and J dropped 5; count of bases not matched to a gene: 8. The germline V gene has CDR1 LNHDA and CDR2 SQIVND (reference sequence). CDR3 nucleotides: TGTGCCAGTAGGCCGGGACTAGTTTGGGAGACCCAGTACTTC. Translation gives CASRPGLVWETQYF.

The chain uses TRBV4-1 and TRBJ2-7; 9 nucleotides align to TRBD2. V shed 3 bases, J shed 12 bases, and the junction held 18 bases outside the gene matches. The length of the CDR3 is 16 residues. Germline V gene sequence: CDR1 MGHRA, CDR2 YSYEKL. CDR3 sequence: CASSHPPGLAGTQGYF. In nucleotides, the CDR3 is TGCGCCAGCAGCCACCCGCCGGGGCTAGCGGGGACCCAGGGGTACTTC.

This rearrangement joins TRBV12-3 or TRBV12-4 to TRBJ1-1; 8 positions agree with TRBD1. Germline trimming cut 3 bases from V and 9 bases from J; bases unmatched to any gene: 3. CDR3 size: 12 residues. CDR3 region: CASSFGTGQAFF. The DNA for the CDR3 is TGTGCCAGCAGTTTTGGGACAGGCCAAGCTTTCTTT.

The chain links TRBV10-3 to TRBJ1-6; the match to TRBD1 covers 9 bases. The CDR3 contains 14 residues. Germline assignment: CDR1 ENHRY and CDR2 SYGVKD. The V and J ends lost 4 bases and 10 bases, in that order; junction bases with no gene match: 5. CDR3 sequence: CAISVDRGNSPLHF. The DNA for the CDR3 is TGTGCCATCAGTGTCGACAGGGGGAACTCACCCCTCCACTTT.

DNA of the CDR3: TGTGCCAGCAGCTTCGCCCCGCGGGAGCAGTTCTTC. This encodes CASSFAPREQFF. The V gene is TRBV5-5, the J gene TRBJ2-1; no reliable D call. This CDR3 is 12 amino acids long. Trimming shortened V by 2 bases and J by 10 bases, and 10 bases separated the two germline ends. Germline loops: CDR1 SGHKS, CDR2 YYEKEE (reference sequence). Full variable domain (outside the CDR3, taken from reference TRBV5-5 and TRBJ2-1): DAGVTQSPTHLIKTRGQQVTLRCSPISGHKSVSWYQQVLGQGPQFIFQYYEKEERGRGNFPDRFSARQFPNYSSELNVNALLLGDSALYLCASSFAPREQFFGPGTRLTVL.

The V gene is TRBV14, the J gene TRBJ2-1; D gene unclear. The V and J ends lost 2 bases and 3 bases respectively, with 11 bases between them. Per the germline V gene, CDR1 is SGHDN and CDR2 is FVKESK. CDR3 size: 15 residues. CDR3 DNA sequence: TGTGCCAGCAGCCAACAGAAAGTTTTCTACAATGAGCAGTTCTTC. Translation: CASSQQKVFYNEQFF.

The chain joins TRBV30 to TRBJ2-7; D unresolved. CDR1 is GTSNPN, CDR2 SVGIG, per germline (reference sequence). Trimming left V 3 bases short and J 2 bases short, with 8 bases between. The CDR3 extends over 12 amino acids. CDR3 in DNA: TGTGCCTGGAGCAGGAATACCTACGAGCAGTACGTC. It translates to CAWSRNTYEQYV.

The chain carries TRBV3-1 (or the pseudogene TRBV3-2) and TRBJ2-5, with 12 bases that match TRBD2. CDR3 length: 17 amino acids. J lost 5 bases, V lost 4 bases, and 11 bases had no gene match. Germline V lookup: CDR1 LGHDT, CDR2 YNNKEL (reference sequence). Written as DNA, the CDR3 is TGTGCCAGCAGCCTAAGCCAACTAGCGGGGGGTGGGGAGACCCAGTACTTC. Protein product: CASSLSQLAGGGETQYF.

This sequence joins TRBV7-2 and TRBJ2-3, with 9 bases aligning to TRBD2. The trim removed 6 bases at V and 4 bases at J, leaving 5 bases unmatched. The CDR3 totals 14 residues. Per the germline V gene, CDR1 is SGHTA and CDR2 is FQGNSA. CDR3 sequence: CASRRGGSSDTQYF. Written as DNA, the CDR3 is TGTGCCAGCAGGCGGGGGGGGTCCTCAGATACGCAGTATTTT.

This chain joins TRBV7-9 and TRBJ1-4; TRBD1 aligns across 9 bases. Germline V gives CDR1 SEHNR, CDR2 FQNEAQ (reference sequence). With V trimmed by 4 bases and J by 5 bases, 2 bases remained unmatched. This CDR3 region has 14 residues. The CDR3 reads CASSSGQGNEKLFF. CDR3 DNA: TGTGCCAGCAGCTCGGGACAGGGAAATGAAAAACTGTTTTTT.

The chain joins TRBV5-1 to TRBJ1-3, with a weak D call TRBD1 (5 bases). V lost 0 bases, J lost 3 bases, and 13 bases lay in between. This CDR3 spans 16 amino acids. In germline, CDR1 is SGHRS, CDR2 YFSETQ. This CDR3 reads CASSLAARGDGNTIYF. The CDR3 bases are TGCGCCAGCAGCTTGGCCGCTAGGGGCGATGGAAACACCATATATTTT. The full variable domain, completed using reference TRBV5-1 and TRBJ1-3, is KAGVTQTPRYLIKTRGQQVTLSCSPISGHRSVSWYQQTPGQGLQFLFEYFSETQRNKGNFPGRFSGRQFSNSRSEMNVSTLELGDSALYLCASSLAARGDGNTIYFGEGSWLTVV.

This clone was seen just once. The gene calls are TRBV3-1 (or the pseudogene TRBV3-2) and TRBJ1-1; D gene ambiguous. The V end was cut by 4 bases, the J end by 0 bases, with 9 bases between. The CDR3 contains 14 residues. Looked up from germline, CDR1 is LGHDT and CDR2 is YNNKEL (reference sequence). The DNA of the CDR3 is TGTGCCAGCAGCCCGGGGTGGGTGAACACTGAAGCTTTCTTT. Amino acids: CASSPGWVNTEAFF.

This chain joins TRBV10-3 and TRBJ2-3; 10 bases line up with TRBD1. CDR1 is ENHRY, CDR2 SYGVKD, per germline. Losses at the gene ends were 3 bases for V and 3 bases for J; bases not matched to a gene: 6. The CDR3 runs 16 residues. As DNA, the CDR3 is TGTGCCATCAGTGACCTCGGACAGGGGGTAACAGATACGCAGTATTTT. As protein: CAISDLGQGVTDTQYF.

The chain couples TRBV6-6 to TRBJ2-2; weak D call: TRBD1 (5 bases). Deletions cut 5 bases from V and 3 bases from J, with 22 bases between. The V gene's germline CDR1 is MNHNY and CDR2 SVGAGI (reference sequence). CDR3 size: 18 residues. The CDR3 region is CASSGSYFDRPYTGELFF. The CDR3 region has the DNA TGTGCCAGCAGTGGATCCTACTTCGACAGACCTTACACCGGGGAGCTGTTTTTT.

This clone appeared once. The V call is TRBV9, the J call TRBJ1-1, with D unclear. The CDR3 extends over 12 amino acids. CDR1 and CDR2 from the germline V gene are SGDLS and YYNGEE. V dropped 3 bases and J dropped 4 bases, with 7 bases sitting between them. The DNA for the CDR3 is TGTGCCAGCAGCGCCTCCGGCACTGAAGCTTTCTTT. This translates into CASSASGTEAFF.

This clone appeared a single time. Within the sample, other DNA sequences also encode this same CDR3. The V gene is TRBV5-1, the J gene TRBJ2-3, with D unresolved. This CDR3 spans 15 amino acids. Germline V CDR1 and CDR2: SGHRS, YFSETQ. The V gene lost 0 bases and the J gene lost 1 base, with 9 bases spanning the gap. CDR3 residues: CASSLVAGGTDTQYF. In DNA, the CDR3 is TGCGCCAGCAGCTTGGTGGCAGGTGGCACAGATACGCAGTATTTT.

The V gene is TRBV19, the J gene TRBJ1-1, with 7 bases matching TRBD1. Germline V lookup: CDR1 LNHDA, CDR2 SQIVND (reference sequence). The V segment lost 5 bases and the J segment 1 base; nucleotides outside the gene matches: 1. CDR3 length equals 13 residues. The CDR3 spells CASSSGGNTEAFF. CDR3 sequence (DNA): TGTGCCAGTAGTTCAGGGGGGAACACTGAAGCTTTCTTT.

J is TRBJ2-5 and V is TRBV7-2, with 7 bases lining up with TRBD2. The V gene's germline CDR1 is SGHTA and CDR2 FQGNSA. The CDR3 spans 14 residues. Losses at the gene ends were 4 bases for V and 5 bases for J; bases not matched to a gene: 7. The CDR3 reads CASSSPRGFETQYF. CDR3 nucleotides: TGTGCCAGCAGCTCCCCGCGGGGGTTCGAGACCCAGTACTTC.

This chain connects TRBV5-6 to TRBJ2-6; perhaps TRBD1 as D (6 bases). Trimming stripped 1 base from V and 2 bases from J, with 16 bases between. The length of the CDR3 is 18 residues. Germline V CDR1 and CDR2: SGHDT, YYEEEE. CDR3 loop: CASSLLALGAAGANVLTF. CDR3 in DNA: TGTGCCAGCAGCTTGTTGGCGCTGGGGGCCGCTGGGGCCAACGTCCTGACTTTC.

This sequence joins TRBV15 and TRBJ2-1, with TRBD2 identical over 10 bases. The CDR3 runs 15 residues. Germline V gene data show CDR1 as LNHNV and CDR2 as YYDKDF (reference sequence). With 5 bases clipped from V and 5 bases from J, the junction kept 6 bases outside the gene matches. DNA of the CDR3: TGTGCCACCAGCTCCGAGCGGGGGGGCCACAATGAGCAGTTCTTC. Its protein product is CATSSERGGHNEQFF.

J is TRBJ1-2 and V is TRBV12-3 or TRBV12-4; the match to TRBD1 covers 7 bases. Trimming removed 2 bases from V and 4 bases from J; junction bases left unmatched: 1. CDR3 size: 13 residues. The CDR3 DNA follows: TGTGCCAGCAGTTTATGGGACAGCTATGGCTACACCTTC. Protein sequence: CASSLWDSYGYTF.

This chain connects TRBV5-5 to TRBJ2-7; 7 bases map to TRBD1. The junction had 7 bases not matched to a gene; V was cut back by 0 bases and J by 7 bases. Germline V CDR1 and CDR2: SGHKS, YYEKEE (reference sequence). CDR3 length equals 14 residues. The CDR3: CASSLEGQLREQYV. For the CDR3, the DNA is TGTGCCAGCAGCTTGGAGGGACAGCTTAGAGAGCAGTACGTC.

In DNA, the CDR3 is TGTGCCAGCACCCGGGGGTCCAATGAGCAGTTCTTC. Protein sequence: CASTRGSNEQFF. The rearrangement uses TRBV6-5 and TRBJ2-1, with D tentatively TRBD2 (6 bases). CDR3 length: 12 residues. Germline CDR1 MNHEY, CDR2 SVGAGI. V lost 7 bases, J lost 6 bases, and 10 bases lay in between.

CDR3 loop: CASSYSGVEDTEAFF. The DNA of the CDR3 is TGTGCCAGCAGTTACTCAGGAGTGGAGGACACTGAAGCTTTCTTT. The rearrangement joins TRBV6-6 to TRBJ1-1; D unclear. V was trimmed by 0 bases and J by 3 bases, leaving 11 bases between them. This CDR3 comprises 15 residues. The V gene's germline CDR1 is MNHNY and CDR2 SVGAGI (reference sequence).

The chain recombines TRBV3-1 (or the pseudogene TRBV3-2) with TRBJ2-7, with D possibly matching TRBD1 (5 bases). V lost 5 bases, J lost 6 bases, and 17 bases lay in between. The CDR3 totals 14 residues. The germline V gene encodes CDR1 LGHDT and CDR2 YNNKEL (reference sequence). CDR3: CASSSGAGLGEQYF. CDR3 DNA sequence: TGTGCCAGCAGCTCTGGGGCAGGGTTAGGCGAGCAGTACTTC.

The chain employs TRBV20-1 and TRBJ2-7; D is possibly TRBD2 (5 bases). Trimming cost V 3 bases and J 10 bases, with 16 bases left between them. The germline V gene encodes CDR1 DFQATT and CDR2 SNEGSKA (reference sequence). The CDR3 is made up of 12 amino acids. Written as DNA, the CDR3 is TGCAGTGCTAGTACCCCCCCGGGATTCCAGTACTTC. It yields the protein CSASTPPGFQYF.